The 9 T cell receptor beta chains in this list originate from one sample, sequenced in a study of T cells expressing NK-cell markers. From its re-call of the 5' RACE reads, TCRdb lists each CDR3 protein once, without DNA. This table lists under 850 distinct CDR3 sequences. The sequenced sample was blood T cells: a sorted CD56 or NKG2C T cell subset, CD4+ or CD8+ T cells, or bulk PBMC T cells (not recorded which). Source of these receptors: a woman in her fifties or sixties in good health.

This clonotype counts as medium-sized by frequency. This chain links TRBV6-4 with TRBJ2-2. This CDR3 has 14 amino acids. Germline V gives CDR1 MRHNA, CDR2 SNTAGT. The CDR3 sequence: CASSDSGDTGELFF.

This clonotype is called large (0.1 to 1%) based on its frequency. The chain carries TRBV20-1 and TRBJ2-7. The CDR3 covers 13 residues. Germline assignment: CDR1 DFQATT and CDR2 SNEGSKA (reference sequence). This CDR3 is CSARGSEPYEQYF.

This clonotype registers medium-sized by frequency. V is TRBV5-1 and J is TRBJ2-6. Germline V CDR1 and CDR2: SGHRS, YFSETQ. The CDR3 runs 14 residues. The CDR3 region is CASRDVPGANVLTF.

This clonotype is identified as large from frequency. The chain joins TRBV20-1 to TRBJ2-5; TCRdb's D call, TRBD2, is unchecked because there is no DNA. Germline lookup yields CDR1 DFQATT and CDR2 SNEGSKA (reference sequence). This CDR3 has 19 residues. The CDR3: CSARGLPGLAGVPQETQYF.

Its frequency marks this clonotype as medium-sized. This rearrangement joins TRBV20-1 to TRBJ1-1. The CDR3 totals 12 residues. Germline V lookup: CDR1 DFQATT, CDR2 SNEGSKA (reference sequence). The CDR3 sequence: CSARSGHTEAFF.

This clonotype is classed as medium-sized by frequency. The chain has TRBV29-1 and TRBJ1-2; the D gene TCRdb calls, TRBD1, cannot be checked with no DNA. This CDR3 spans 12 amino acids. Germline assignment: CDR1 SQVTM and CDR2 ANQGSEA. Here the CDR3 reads CSVELTGVSYTF. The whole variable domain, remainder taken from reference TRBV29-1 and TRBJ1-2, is SAVISQKPSRDICQRGTSLTIQCQVDSQVTMMFWYRQQPGQSLTLIATANQGSEATYESGFVIDKFPISRPNLTFSTLTVSNMSPEDSSIYLCSVELTGVSYTFGSGTRLTVV.

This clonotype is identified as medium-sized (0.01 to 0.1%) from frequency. The CDR3 is CATSGGADNGYTF. The rearrangement links TRBV24-1 to TRBJ1-2; TCRdb names TRBD1, which stays unverified in the absence of DNA. CDR3 length: 13 amino acids. The germline gives CDR1 KGHDR, CDR2 SFDVKD.

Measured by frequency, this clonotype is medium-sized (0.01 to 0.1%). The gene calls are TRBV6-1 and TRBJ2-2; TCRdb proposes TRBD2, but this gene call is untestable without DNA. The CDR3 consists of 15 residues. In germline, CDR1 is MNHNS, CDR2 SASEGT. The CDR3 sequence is CASIGGRELTGELFF.

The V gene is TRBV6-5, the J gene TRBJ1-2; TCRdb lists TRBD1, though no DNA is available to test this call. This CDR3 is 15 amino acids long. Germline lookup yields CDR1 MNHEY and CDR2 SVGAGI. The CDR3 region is CASSYSLTSGRGYTF.